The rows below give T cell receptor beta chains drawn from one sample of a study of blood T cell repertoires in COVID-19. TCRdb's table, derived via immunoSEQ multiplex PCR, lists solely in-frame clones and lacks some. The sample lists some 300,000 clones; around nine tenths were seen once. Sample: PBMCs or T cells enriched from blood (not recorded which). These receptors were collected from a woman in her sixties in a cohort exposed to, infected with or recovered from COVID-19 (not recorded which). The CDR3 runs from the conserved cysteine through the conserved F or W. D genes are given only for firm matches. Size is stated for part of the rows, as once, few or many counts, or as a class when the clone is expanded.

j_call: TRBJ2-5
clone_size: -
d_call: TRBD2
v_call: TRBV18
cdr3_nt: TGTGCCAGCTCACCTAGCGGGGTCCAAGAGACCCAGTACTTC
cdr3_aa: CASSPSGVQETQYF

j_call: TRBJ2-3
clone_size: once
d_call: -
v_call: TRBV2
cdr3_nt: TGTGCCAGCAGGGAGATCACAGATACGCAGTATTTT
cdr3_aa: CASREITDTQYF

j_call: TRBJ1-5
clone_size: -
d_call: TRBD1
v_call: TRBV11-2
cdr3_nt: TGTGCCAGCAGCTTCCCTGATGACAGGGGGGAAATCAGCCCCAAGGGGGAACATTTT
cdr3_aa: CASSFPDDRGEISPKGEHF

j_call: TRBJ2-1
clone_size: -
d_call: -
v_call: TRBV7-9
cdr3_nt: TGTGCCAGCAGCTTAACGGGAGTATCGTACAATGAGCAGTTCTTC
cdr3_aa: CASSLTGVSYNEQFF

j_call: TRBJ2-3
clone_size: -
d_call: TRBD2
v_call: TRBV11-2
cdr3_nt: TGTGCCAGCAGCTTTCGGGGGGACCTAATGTCGGATACGCAGTATTTT
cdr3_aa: CASSFRGDLMSDTQYF

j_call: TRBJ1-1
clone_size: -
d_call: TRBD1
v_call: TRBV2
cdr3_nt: TGTGCCAGCAGTAGACAGGGGAGAAACACTGAAGCTTTCTTT
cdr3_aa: CASSRQGRNTEAFF

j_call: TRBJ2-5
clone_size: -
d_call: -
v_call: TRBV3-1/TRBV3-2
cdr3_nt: TGTGCCAGCAGACAGGTGGAGACCCAGTACTTC
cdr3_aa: CASRQVETQYF

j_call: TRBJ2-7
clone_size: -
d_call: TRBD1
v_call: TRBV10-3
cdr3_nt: TGTGCCATCCGGGACAGCTCCTACGAGCAGTACTTC
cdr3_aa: CAIRDSSYEQYF

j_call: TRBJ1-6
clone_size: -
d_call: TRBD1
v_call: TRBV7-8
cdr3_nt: TGTGCCAGCAGTTATTCTCAGGGGGCGAGGGGACCCCTCCACTTT
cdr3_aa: CASSYSQGARGPLHF

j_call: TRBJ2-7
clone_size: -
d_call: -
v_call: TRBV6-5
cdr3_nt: TGTGCCAGCCACTATCCCGCCTCATACGAGCAGTACTTC
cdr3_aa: CASHYPASYEQYF

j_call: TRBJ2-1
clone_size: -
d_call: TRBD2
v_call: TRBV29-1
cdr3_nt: TGCAGCGTCACTAGCGGGAGGGCCGGTGAGCAGTTCTTC
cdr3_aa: CSVTSGRAGEQFF

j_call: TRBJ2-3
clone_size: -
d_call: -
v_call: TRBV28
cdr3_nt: TGTGCCAGCAGTTCCCAGACCTCTAGGAGAACGCAGTATTTT
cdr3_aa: CASSSQTSRRTQYF

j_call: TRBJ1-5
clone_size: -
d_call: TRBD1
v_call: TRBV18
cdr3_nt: TGTGCCAGCTCACCCACGACAGGGAGCAATCAGCCCCAGCATTTT
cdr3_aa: CASSPTTGSNQPQHF

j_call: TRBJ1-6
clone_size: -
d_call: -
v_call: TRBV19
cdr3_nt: TGTGCCAGTAGTATCGGGGAAGGGCCCCTCCACTTT
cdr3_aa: CASSIGEGPLHF

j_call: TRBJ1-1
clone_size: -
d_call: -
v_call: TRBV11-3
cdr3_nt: TGTGCCAGCAGCCACGGGGTCAACACTGAAGCTTTCTTT
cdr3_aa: CASSHGVNTEAFF

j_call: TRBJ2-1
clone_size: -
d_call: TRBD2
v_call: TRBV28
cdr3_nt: TGTGCCAGCTCCGAGGTAGCGGGAAGCAATGAGCAGTTCTTC
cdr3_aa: CASSEVAGSNEQFF

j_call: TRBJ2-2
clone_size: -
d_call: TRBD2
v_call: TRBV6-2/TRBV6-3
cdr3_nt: TGTGCCAGCAGTTACGTCGGGAGGGGTAACACCGGGGAGCTGTTTTTT
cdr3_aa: CASSYVGRGNTGELFF

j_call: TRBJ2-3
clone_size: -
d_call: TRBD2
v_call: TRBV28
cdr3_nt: TGTGCCAGCAGTTCGCGACTAGCGGGAGCATTTTCTAGCACAGATACGCAGTATTTT
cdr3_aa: CASSSRLAGAFSSTDTQYF

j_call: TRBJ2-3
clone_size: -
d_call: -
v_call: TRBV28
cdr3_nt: TGTGCCAGCAGTTTAGGGCGCAAAAGGGGAGATACGCAGTATTTT
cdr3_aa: CASSLGRKRGDTQYF

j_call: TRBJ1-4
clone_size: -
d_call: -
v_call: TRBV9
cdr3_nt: TGTGCCAGCAGCCGTCAGGGGCTGGGTACTAATGAAAAACTGTTTTTT
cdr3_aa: CASSRQGLGTNEKLFF

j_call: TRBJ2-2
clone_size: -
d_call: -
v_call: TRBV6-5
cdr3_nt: TGTGCCAGCAGTAGGGGAGGACCCACCGGGGAGCTGTTTTTT
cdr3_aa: CASSRGGPTGELFF

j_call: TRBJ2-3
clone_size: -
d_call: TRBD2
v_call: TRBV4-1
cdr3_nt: TGCGCCAGCAGCCAGTTAGCGGGGATTAGCACAGATACGCAGTATTTT
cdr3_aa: CASSQLAGISTDTQYF

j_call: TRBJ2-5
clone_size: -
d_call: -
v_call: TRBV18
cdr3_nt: TGTGCCAGCTCACCAAGGAGTACAGAGCGGGAGACCCAGTACTTC
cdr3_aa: CASSPRSTERETQYF

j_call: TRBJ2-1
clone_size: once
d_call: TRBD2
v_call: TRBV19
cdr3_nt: TGTGCCAGTAGTGTCCTAGCGGGTTCCTACAATGAGCAGTTCTTC
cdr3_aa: CASSVLAGSYNEQFF

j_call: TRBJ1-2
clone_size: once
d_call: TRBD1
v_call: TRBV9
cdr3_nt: TGTGCCAGCAGCGTAAGGGACAGACCGGGGCATTATGGCTACACCTTC
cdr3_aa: CASSVRDRPGHYGYTF